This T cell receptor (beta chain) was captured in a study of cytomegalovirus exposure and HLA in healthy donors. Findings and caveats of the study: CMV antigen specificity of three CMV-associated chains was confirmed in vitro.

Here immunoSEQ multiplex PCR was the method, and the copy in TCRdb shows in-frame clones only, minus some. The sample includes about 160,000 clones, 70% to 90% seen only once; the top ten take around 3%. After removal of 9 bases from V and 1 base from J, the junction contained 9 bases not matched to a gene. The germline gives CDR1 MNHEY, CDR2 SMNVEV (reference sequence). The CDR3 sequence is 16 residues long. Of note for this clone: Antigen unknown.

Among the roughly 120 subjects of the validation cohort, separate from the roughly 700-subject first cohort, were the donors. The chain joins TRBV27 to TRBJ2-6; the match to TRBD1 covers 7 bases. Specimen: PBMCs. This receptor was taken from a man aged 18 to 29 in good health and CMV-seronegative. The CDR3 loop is CASARTGKSGANVLTF. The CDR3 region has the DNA TGTGCCAGTGCCAGGACAGGAAAATCTGGGGCCAACGTCCTGACTTTC.